This T cell receptor beta chain was documented in a study of long-term antiretroviral therapy in people with HIV. The CDR3 consists of 10 residues. Germline V gene data show CDR1 as GTSNPN and CDR2 as SVGIG (reference sequence). Trimming removed 2 bases at V and 8 bases at J, with 5 bases between. Sequencing relied on immunoSEQ assay v3.0, run at survey level. Clones were sequenced by immunoSEQ multiplex PCR, and TCRdb holds only the in-frame ones, with some missing. The table lists nearly 11,000 clones, around three quarters of them singletons, with around a fifth in the top ten. This specimen was unsorted PBMCs, taken at the start of antiretroviral therapy, before treatment. This clonotype was obtained from a man aged 30 to 39 with HIV. The rearrangement uses TRBV30 and TRBJ2-3; no clear D gene. The CDR3 reads CAWSSTTQYF. DNA of the CDR3: TGTGCCTGGAGTAGCACTACGCAGTATTTT.